These 22 T cell receptor beta chains were sequenced from one sample in a study of blood T cells in healthy people across ages (dated by TCRdb to about 2015). Library construction relied on 5' RACE. Sequencing relied on an Illumina HiSeq 2500. A second about 7 to 11 cycle PCR used a sample-barcoded 5' primer and a J-beta primer mix. TCRdb took the public reads, trimmed them with fastp at Q25, ran MiXCR for clone calling and kept in-frame beta chains. For every CDR3 protein sequence, its rows merge into one entry that carries the most common genes and DNA. Here the sample has about 780,000 distinct CDR3 sequences; about half occur a single time. The ten most abundant clones make up over 15% of the sample. Sequenced material: blood. These receptors originate from an older man in good health.

For this clonotype: At one end the junction does not follow the germline gene, possibly because of a read error. The chain has TRBV9 and TRBJ1-2; D is ambiguous. The CDR3 is 14 amino acids. Per the germline V gene, CDR1 is SGDLS and CDR2 is YYNGEE. CDR3 amino acids: CASGPGEGSYGYTF. The CDR3 bases are TGCGCCAGCGGCCCCGGGGAGGGATCCTATGGCTACACCTTC.

The table lists this clonotype with a few counts. The chain has TRBV4-3 and TRBJ1-1, with 10 bases aligning to TRBD1. The CDR3 runs 15 residues. The V gene's germline CDR1 is LGHNA and CDR2 YSLEER. J gave up 7 bases and V 1 base, and 6 bases lay outside the gene matches. The CDR3 bases are TGCGCCAGCAGCCAAGGGGGGACAGGGGTTAGTGAAGCTTTCTTT. As protein: CASSQGGTGVSEAFF.

This clonotype was observed many times. A read error may explain this, as a much larger clone is one base away. The V and J genes are TRBV12-3 or TRBV12-4 and TRBJ2-3, with D possibly TRBD1 on 6 matching bases. Trimming took 3 bases from V and 0 from J, leaving 7 bases between them. The CDR3 covers 14 residues. This CDR3 reads CASSLRGSTDTQYF. CDR3 in DNA: TGTGCCAGCAGTTTGAGGGGGAGCACAGATACGCAGTATTTT.

This clonotype was counted a few times. V gene TRBV27 combines with J gene TRBJ2-3; the match to TRBD1 covers 8 bases. This CDR3 region has 16 residues. Trimming at V came to 6 bases and at J to 1 base, leaving 9 bases not matched to a gene. Germline CDR1 is MNHEY and CDR2 is SMNVEV (reference sequence). CDR3 amino acids: CASRKETGVGTDTQYF. DNA of the CDR3: TGTGCCAGCAGGAAGGAGACAGGGGTGGGCACAGATACGCAGTATTTT.

The rearrangement joins TRBV7-8 to TRBJ2-5; TRBD1 matches at 10 bases. J lost 4 bases, V lost 3 bases, and 5 bases had no gene match. This CDR3 contains 15 residues. The germline V gene encodes CDR1 SGHVS and CDR2 FQNEAQ. The CDR3 sequence: CASSLDRGKRETQYF. The CDR3 nucleotides read TGTGCCAGCAGCTTGGACAGGGGGAAACGAGAGACCCAGTACTTC. Together with reference TRBV7-8 and TRBJ2-5, the CDR3 gives the full variable domain: GAGVSQSPRYKVAKRGQDVALRCDPISGHVSLFWYQQALGQGPEFLTYFQNEAQLDKSGLPSDRFFAERPEGSVSTLKIQRTQQEDSAVYLCASSLDRGKRETQYFGPGTRLLVL.

This sequence joins TRBV2 and TRBJ2-7; perhaps D is TRBD1 or TRBD2 (7 bases each). V lost 9 bases, J lost 5 bases, and 20 bases lay in between. The CDR3 length is 14 residues. Germline CDR1 and CDR2: SNHLY and FYNNEI. The CDR3 reads CARTREGGGNEQYF. Written as DNA, the CDR3 is TGTGCCAGGACAAGGGAGGGAGGGGGCAACGAGCAGTACTTC.

In regard to this clonotype: A junction boundary mismatches the germline segment, possibly from a read error. The chain carries TRBV27 and TRBJ2-2; D possibly corresponds to TRBD2 (5 bases). The CDR3 sequence is 16 residues long. Germline values: CDR1 MNHEY, CDR2 SMNVEV (reference sequence). Here the CDR3 reads CASSLPSPPNTGELSF. CDR3 DNA sequence: TGTGCCAGCAGTTTACCTAGCCCCCCGAACACCGGGGAGCTGTCTTTT.

The chain couples TRBV6-7 to TRBJ2-7; 12 bases align to TRBD1. TRBV6-7 is identified as an open reading frame with a role that is uncertain. V trimming: 5 bases; J trimming: 6 bases; junction bases outside the gene matches: 14. The CDR3 length is 17 residues. The CDR3 sequence is CASSDNTRDRGPIEQYF. CDR3 nucleotide sequence: TGTGCCAGCAGTGACAATACCCGGGACAGGGGGCCCATCGAGCAGTACTTC.

The table lists this clonotype with a few counts. V usage is TRBV3-1 and J usage is TRBJ1-3; D ambiguous. V shed 0 bases and J shed 7 bases, with 7 bases lying between them. The CDR3 contains 13 residues. The germline CDR1 and CDR2 sequences are LGHDT and YNNKEL (reference sequence). The CDR3 is CASSQDVRNTIYF. CDR3 sequence (DNA): TGTGCCAGCAGCCAAGATGTCCGGAACACCATATATTTT.

This clonotype has only a few counts. Here the CDR3 DNA reads TGTGCCAGCAGCCTTACCGGGTCTTTATCCTACGAGCAGTACTTC. Protein sequence: CASSLTGSLSYEQYF. J is TRBJ2-7 and V is TRBV28; D unresolved. Trimming removed 6 bases from V and 1 base from J, with 16 bases in between. CDR1 is MDHEN, CDR2 SYDVKM, per germline. This CDR3 contains 15 residues.

The rearrangement links TRBV28 to TRBJ1-4; the match to TRBD1 covers 9 bases. Germline V gene lookup returns CDR1 MDHEN and CDR2 SYDVKM. The CDR3 consists of 14 residues. V trimming: 10 bases; J trimming: 7 bases; junction bases outside the gene matches: 10. The CDR3: CATASDRGVEKLFF. CDR3 DNA sequence: TGTGCCACCGCGTCGGACAGGGGAGTTGAAAAACTGTTTTTT. Full variable domain (missing parts from reference TRBV28 and TRBJ1-4): DVKVTQSSRYLVKRTGEKVFLECVQDMDHENMFWYRQDPGLGLRLIYFSYDVKMKEKGDIPEGYSVSREKKERFSLILESASTNQTSMYLCATASDRGVEKLFFGSGTQLSVL.

The J gene is TRBJ2-7, the V gene TRBV7-9; D call uncertain. The length of the CDR3 is 15 residues. The germline gives CDR1 SEHNR, CDR2 FQNEAQ (reference sequence). Trimming removed 5 bases from V and 3 bases from J, with 17 bases in between. CDR3 nucleotide sequence: TGTGCCAGCAGCCCTGGCCCAGCCGACATCTACGAGCAGTACTTC. Translation: CASSPGPADIYEQYF.

The gene calls are TRBV7-2 and TRBJ2-7; D perhaps matches TRBD1 (5 bases). CDR3 size: 14 residues. Germline V gene data show CDR1 as SGHTA and CDR2 as FQGNSA. The V end lost 2 bases, the J end lost 3 bases, and 11 bases lay between the germline ends. Here the CDR3 reads CASSLNQGNYEQYF. In DNA form, the CDR3 reads TGTGCCAGCAGCTTAAACCAGGGTAACTACGAGCAGTACTTC.

This clonotype showed up just a few times. The chain is built from TRBV6-6 and TRBJ1-2; D call uncertain. The ends were cut back, 7 bases at V and 2 bases at J, with 8 bases in the middle. The germline gives CDR1 MNHNY, CDR2 SVGAGI (reference sequence). The CDR3 length is 12 residues. The CDR3 is CASTEHNYGYTF. CDR3 nucleotides: TGTGCCAGCACGGAACACAACTATGGCTACACCTTC.

In this sample, this clonotype turned up many times. One end of the junction is discordant with germline, which a read error may explain. The genes are TRBV4-2 and TRBJ2-7; D remains unclear. CDR1 is LGHNA and CDR2 is YNFKEQ in the germline V gene. This CDR3 has 14 amino acids. CDR3: CASSQDLGPYEQYF. The CDR3 DNA sequence: TGCGCCAGCAGCCAAGATCTGGGCCCCTACGAGCAGTACTTC.

The rearrangement uses TRBV7-2 and TRBJ2-1; TRBD2 matches 9 bases. Germline loops: CDR1 SGHTA, CDR2 FQGNSA. Germline trimming cut 4 bases from V and 4 bases from J; bases unmatched to any gene: 5. The CDR3 spans 15 residues. CDR3 sequence reads: CASSSETSGYNEQFF. For the CDR3, the DNA is TGTGCCAGCAGCTCGGAGACTAGCGGATACAATGAGCAGTTCTTC.

This clonotype appeared a few times. This chain links TRBV27 with TRBJ2-3; 8 bases agree with TRBD1. CDR3 length: 17 residues. J lost 6 bases, V lost 5 bases, and 16 bases had no gene match. The germline V gene encodes CDR1 MNHEY and CDR2 SMNVEV (reference sequence). CDR3 coding DNA: TGTGCCAGCAGTAAACTCCCCGGGACAGGTACTACGGATACGCAGTATTTT. It is translated as CASSKLPGTGTTDTQYF.

The chain joins TRBV20-1 to TRBJ2-1; D not resolved. The CDR3 spans 14 residues. Germline CDR1 reads DFQATT; CDR2 reads SNEGSKA (reference sequence). Trimming pared 6 bases from V and 4 bases from J, leaving 16 bases between. The CDR3 is CSAPRSRQYNEQFF. The CDR3 DNA is TGCAGTGCCCCGAGGTCGAGACAATACAATGAGCAGTTCTTC.

This clonotype came up many times. The chain has TRBV7-3 and TRBJ2-6, with a weak D call TRBD1 (6 bases). CDR1 is SGHTA, CDR2 FQGTGA, per germline. This CDR3 spans 15 amino acids. The V end was cut by 6 bases, the J end by 0 bases, with 9 bases between. The CDR3, as DNA: TGTGCCAGCAGGGCAGGGGTCTCTGGGGCCAACGTCCTGACTTTC. Its protein product is CASRAGVSGANVLTF.

The chain links TRBV20-1 to TRBJ2-3; 7 nucleotides align to TRBD2. Germline assignment: CDR1 DFQATT and CDR2 SNEGSKA (reference sequence). The CDR3 runs 13 residues. The V gene end was trimmed by 6 bases and the J gene end by 2 bases; junction bases not matched to a gene: 5. The CDR3 reads CSAYSGHTDTQYF. The CDR3, as DNA: TGCAGTGCGTATAGCGGGCACACAGATACGCAGTATTTT.

The J gene is TRBJ2-7, the V gene TRBV28; 7 nucleotides match TRBD2. Germline-derived CDR1 and CDR2 are MDHEN and SYDVKM. J was trimmed by 7 bases and V by 7 bases; bases with no gene match: 16. This CDR3 spans 15 amino acids. CDR3 region: CASTPPGGSPCEQYF. In DNA, the CDR3 is TGTGCCAGCACCCCACCGGGCGGGAGTCCTTGTGAGCAGTACTTC.

The V gene is TRBV5-1, the J gene TRBJ1-1; no firm D call. V lost 2 bases to trimming and J lost 1 base, with 12 bases between them. Germline-derived CDR1 and CDR2 are SGHRS and YFSETQ. There are 15 residues in the CDR3. The CDR3 region is CASSFQREANTEAFF. CDR3 nucleotide sequence: TGCGCCAGCAGCTTTCAAAGGGAAGCGAACACTGAAGCTTTCTTT.